What follows are 19 T cell receptor beta chains derived from one specimen sequenced in a study of blood T cell repertoires in COVID-19. TCRdb's table, derived via immunoSEQ multiplex PCR, lists solely in-frame clones and lacks some. The data contain roughly 130,000 clones, 87% of them singletons. The sample comprised peripheral blood. These receptors were taken from a woman aged 60-75 years with acute or convalescent COVID-19.

J is TRBJ1-1 and V is TRBV28; a weak D match, TRBD1 (5 bases). V lost 3 bases to trimming and J lost 1 base, with 12 bases between them. Germline CDR1 MDHEN, CDR2 SYDVKM. This CDR3 is 15 amino acids long. The CDR3 DNA reads TGTGCCAGCAGTTTGGGGGGATTATCGAACACTGAAGCTTTCTTT. Its translation: CASSLGGLSNTEAFF.

This chain connects TRBV6-5 to TRBJ1-3, with a possible D match to TRBD1 (6 bases). This CDR3 spans 16 amino acids. Per germline, CDR1 MNHEY and CDR2 SVGAGI. Trimming cost V 0 bases and J 0 bases, with 9 bases left between them. The CDR3 is CASSYSGQSSGNTIYF. CDR3 nucleotides: TGTGCCAGCAGTTACTCGGGACAAAGCTCTGGAAACACCATATATTTT.

This clone was detected once. This sequence joins TRBV7-2 and TRBJ2-1; D is unclear. CDR3 length: 11 amino acids. CDR1 and CDR2 from the germline V gene are SGHTA and FQGNSA. V lost 6 bases, J lost 7 bases, and 7 bases lay in between. The CDR3: CASSPINEQFF. The CDR3 coding sequence is TGTGCCAGCAGTCCCATTAATGAGCAGTTCTTC.

This clone was seen more than once but under ten times. The V gene is TRBV3-1 (or the pseudogene TRBV3-2), the J gene TRBJ1-1; 8 bases are a match to TRBD1. There are 13 residues in the CDR3. The germline V gene has CDR1 LGHDT and CDR2 YNNKEL (reference sequence). V was clipped by 1 base and J by 6 bases; unmatched bases: 1. As DNA, the CDR3 is TGTGCCAGCAGCCAAGTACAGGGGGCTGAAGCTTTCTTT. It specifies CASSQVQGAEAFF.

The chain carries TRBV9 and TRBJ2-1, with D maybe TRBD2 (6 bases). Germline loops: CDR1 SGDLS, CDR2 YYNGEE. CDR3 length equals 15 residues. Deletions cut 4 bases from V and 6 bases from J, with 17 bases between. In nucleotides, the CDR3 is TGTGCCAGCAGCCCGACCGGTGGTAGCGGCAATGAGCAGTTCTTC. Translated, it gives CASSPTGGSGNEQFF.

This chain connects TRBV7-9 to TRBJ1-2; a weak D match, TRBD1 (6 bases). Trimming shortened V by 2 bases and J by 3 bases, and 13 bases separated the two germline ends. This CDR3 has 15 residues. Germline V gives CDR1 SEHNR, CDR2 FQNEAQ (reference sequence). Written as DNA, the CDR3 is TGTGCCAGCAGCTTATACCAGGGGCTGGACTATGGCTACACCTTC. Protein: CASSLYQGLDYGYTF.

The chain couples TRBV7-9 to TRBJ1-5; D may be TRBD1 (6 bases). The CDR3 extends over 13 amino acids. V lost 6 bases to trimming and J lost 4 bases, with 10 bases between them. Looked up from germline, CDR1 is SEHNR and CDR2 is FQNEAQ (reference sequence). CDR3: CASSSTGNQPQHF. CDR3 nucleotide sequence: TGTGCCAGCAGTTCCACAGGGAATCAGCCCCAGCATTTT. The full variable domain, rest sourced from reference TRBV7-9 and TRBJ1-5, is DTGVSQNPRHKITKRGQNVTFRCDPISEHNRLYWYRQTLGQGPEFLTYFQNEAQLEKSRLLSDRFSAERPKGSFSTLEIQRTEQGDSAMYLCASSSTGNQPQHFGDGTRLSIL.

The genes are TRBV28 and TRBJ2-3, with D unresolved. Trimming cost V 3 bases and J 0 bases, with 13 bases left between them. This CDR3 spans 16 amino acids. CDR1 is MDHEN and CDR2 is SYDVKM in the germline V gene. Here the CDR3 DNA reads TGTGCCAGCAGTTTGTCACGGAGAGTAAGCACAGATACGCAGTATTTT. Its protein is CASSLSRRVSTDTQYF.

The rearrangement uses TRBV15 and TRBJ2-1, with D perhaps TRBD2 (6 bases). This CDR3 is built from 14 residues. Germline loops: CDR1 LNHNV, CDR2 YYDKDF (reference sequence). Trimming removed 5 bases from V and 10 bases from J, with 18 bases in between. The CDR3, as DNA: TGTGCCACCAGCCCTCGGGACTCCTCGCCCGAGCAGTTCTTC. It codes for CATSPRDSSPEQFF.

A note on this clone: Its ends do not fully match the called genes, so a read error is possible. The V and J genes are TRBV7-7 and TRBJ1-3, with TRBD1 as a possible D gene (6 bases). This CDR3 has 18 amino acids. The V gene's germline CDR1 is SSHAT and CDR2 FNYEAQ (reference sequence). CDR3 coding DNA: TGTGCTAGCAGCTTAACCCCGCCAGGGGCCCTCTCTGGAAACACCATATATTTT. This translates into CASSLTPPGALSGNTIYF.

The rearrangement links TRBV6-5 to TRBJ1-1, with TRBD1 identical over 7 bases. This CDR3 has 12 residues. The J segment lost 7 bases and the V segment lost 8 bases, leaving 7 bases of the junction unmatched. Germline CDR1 MNHEY, CDR2 SVGAGI. CDR3 sequence: CASAPGGSEAFF. The CDR3 nucleotides read TGTGCCAGCGCCCCAGGGGGGAGTGAAGCTTTCTTT.

This sequence joins TRBV12-3 or TRBV12-4 and TRBJ2-3; D is undetermined. V lost 1 base and J lost 8, with 4 bases in between. The CDR3 covers 11 residues. Here the CDR3 DNA reads TGTGCCAGCAGTTTAGAGCTTACGCAGTATTTT. It codes for CASSLELTQYF.

V and J are TRBV5-1 and TRBJ1-2; 8 bases map to TRBD1. This CDR3 comprises 14 residues. Looked up from germline, CDR1 is SGHRS and CDR2 is YFSETQ. V dropped 3 bases and J dropped 8; count of bases not matched to a gene: 9. The CDR3 region has the DNA TGCGCCAGCAGCTCGACAGGGGAAGGATTCGGCTACACCTTC. Protein: CASSSTGEGFGYTF. Based on the CDR3 plus reference TRBV5-1 and TRBJ1-2, the full variable domain is KAGVTQTPRYLIKTRGQQVTLSCSPISGHRSVSWYQQTPGQGLQFLFEYFSETQRNKGNFPGRFSGRQFSNSRSEMNVSTLELGDSALYLCASSSTGEGFGYTFGSGTRLTVV.

The V call is TRBV28, the J call TRBJ2-7; D is ambiguous. Germline CDR1 MDHEN, CDR2 SYDVKM. This CDR3 is built from 11 residues. V shed 5 bases and J shed 3 bases, with 5 bases lying between them. CDR3 sequence: CASSPGYEQYF. The CDR3 DNA reads as TGTGCCAGCAGTCCAGGCTACGAGCAGTACTTC.

The chain links TRBV6-5 to TRBJ1-4; D is perhaps TRBD1 (6 bases). V was shortened by 5 bases and J by 7 bases, with 14 bases between the two germline ends. The CDR3 sequence is 14 residues long. Germline loops: CDR1 MNHEY, CDR2 SVGAGI. The CDR3 sequence is CASSRTVSSEKLFF. The CDR3 region has the DNA TGTGCCAGCAGTCGGACAGTTTCGAGTGAAAAACTGTTTTTT.

The chain has TRBV6-6 and TRBJ1-1, with 7 bases lining up with TRBD1. V dropped 5 bases and J dropped 10; count of bases not matched to a gene: 10. This CDR3 is built from 13 residues. Looked up from germline, CDR1 is MNHNY and CDR2 is SVGAGI (reference sequence). The CDR3 nucleotides are TGTGCCAGCAGTCGGACAGGCGACGCTTCAGCTTTCTTT. Protein product: CASSRTGDASAFF.

V and J are TRBV30 and TRBJ1-1, with D hard to call. V gave up 1 base and J gave up 1 base, with 7 bases separating them. The length of the CDR3 is 13 residues. Germline CDR1 is GTSNPN and CDR2 is SVGIG (reference sequence). The CDR3 spells CAWSGQENTEAFF. CDR3 DNA sequence: TGTGCCTGGAGTGGGCAAGAGAACACTGAAGCTTTCTTT.

The chain links TRBV7-9 to TRBJ1-2; D is ambiguous. CDR3 length: 13 residues. The germline CDR1 and CDR2 sequences are SEHNR and FQNEAQ (reference sequence). V was cut by 5 bases and J by 7 bases, with 14 bases left in between. The CDR3 DNA follows: TGTGCCAGCAGCATTGCGGAAATTCGTGGCTACACCTTC. Encoded protein: CASSIAEIRGYTF.

J is TRBJ2-5 and V is TRBV6-2 or TRBV6-3, with 8 nucleotides matching TRBD1. The germline CDR1 and CDR2 sequences are MNHEY and SVGEGT. CDR3 size: 12 residues. The V and J ends lost 5 bases and 7 bases, in that order; junction bases with no gene match: 3. CDR3 protein: CASSQGAGTQYF. The CDR3 coding sequence is TGTGCCAGCAGTCAGGGGGCCGGGACCCAGTACTTC.